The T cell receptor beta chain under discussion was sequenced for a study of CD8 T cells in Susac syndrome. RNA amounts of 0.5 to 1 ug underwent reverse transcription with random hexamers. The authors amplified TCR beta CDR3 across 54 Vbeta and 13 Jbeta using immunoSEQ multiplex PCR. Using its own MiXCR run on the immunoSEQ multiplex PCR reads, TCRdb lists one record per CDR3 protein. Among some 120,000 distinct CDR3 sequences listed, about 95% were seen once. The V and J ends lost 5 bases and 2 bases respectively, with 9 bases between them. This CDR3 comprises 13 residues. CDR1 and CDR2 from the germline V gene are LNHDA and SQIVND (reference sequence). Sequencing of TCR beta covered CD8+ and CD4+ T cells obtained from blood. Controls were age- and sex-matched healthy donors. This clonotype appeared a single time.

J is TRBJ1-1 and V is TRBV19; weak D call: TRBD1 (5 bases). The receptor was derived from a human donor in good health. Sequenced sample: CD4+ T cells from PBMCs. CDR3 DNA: TGTGCCAGTAGTGGGACGACTAACACTGAAGCTTTCTTT. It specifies CASSGTTNTEAFF.